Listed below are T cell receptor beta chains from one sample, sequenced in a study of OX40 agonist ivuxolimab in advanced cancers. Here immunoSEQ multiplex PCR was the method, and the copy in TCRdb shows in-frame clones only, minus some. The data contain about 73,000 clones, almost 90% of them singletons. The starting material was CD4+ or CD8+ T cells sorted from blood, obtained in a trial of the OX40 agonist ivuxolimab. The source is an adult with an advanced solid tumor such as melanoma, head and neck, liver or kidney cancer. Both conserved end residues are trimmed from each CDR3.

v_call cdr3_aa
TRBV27 ASSLSGTSGANVLT
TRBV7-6 ASSLSSGANVLT
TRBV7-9 ASSYTSEQF
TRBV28 ASSSGTGGRYNEQF
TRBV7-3 ASSLTDMGNTGELF
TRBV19 ASSSDYGYT
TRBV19 ASSTNAEKLF
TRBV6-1 ASSEALNTEAF
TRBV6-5 ASKGLGTDTQY
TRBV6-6 ASTRGQLYEQY
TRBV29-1 SVEELNRVGAF